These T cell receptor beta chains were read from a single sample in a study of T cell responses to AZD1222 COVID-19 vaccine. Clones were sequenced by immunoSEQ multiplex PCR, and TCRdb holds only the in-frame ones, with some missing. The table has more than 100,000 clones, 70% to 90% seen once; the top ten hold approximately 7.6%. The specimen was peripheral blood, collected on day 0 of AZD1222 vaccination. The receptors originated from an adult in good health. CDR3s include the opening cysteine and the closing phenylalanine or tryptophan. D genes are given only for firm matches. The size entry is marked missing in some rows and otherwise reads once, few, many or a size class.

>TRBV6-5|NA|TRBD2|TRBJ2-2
TGTGCCACCGGGGGCGGGGGGCCTAACACCGGGGAGCTGTTTTTT
CATGGGGPNTGELFF
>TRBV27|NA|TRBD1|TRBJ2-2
TGTGCCAGCAGTTTTTCAGGGGGCGTGGACACCGGGGAGCTGTTTTTT
CASSFSGGVDTGELFF
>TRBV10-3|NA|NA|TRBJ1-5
TGTGCCATCAGTACAGGGTCGGGCCAGCCCCAGCATTTT
CAISTGSGQPQHF
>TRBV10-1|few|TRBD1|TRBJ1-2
TGCGCCAGCAGTGGGACAGGGGGCTATGGCTACACCTTC
CASSGTGGYGYTF
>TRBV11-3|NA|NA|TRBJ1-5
TGTGCCAGCAGCCCTCGGGGGATCAATCAGCCCCAGCATTTT
CASSPRGINQPQHF
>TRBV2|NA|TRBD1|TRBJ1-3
TGTGCCAGCATCCCCGGGACAGGGGTATACACCATATATTTT
CASIPGTGVYTIYF
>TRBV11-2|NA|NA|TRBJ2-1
TGTGCCAGCAGCTTAGAGGGCCAGATGGCAGGACATTCCTACAATGAGCAGTTCTTC
CASSLEGQMAGHSYNEQFF
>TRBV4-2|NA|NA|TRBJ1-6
TGTGCCAGCAGCCAAGGCACGGGGTCCCCCACAGCCCTCCACTTT
CASSQGTGSPTALHF
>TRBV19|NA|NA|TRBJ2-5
TGTGCCAGTAGTATTGGGGGTGAGACCCAGTACTTC
CASSIGGETQYF
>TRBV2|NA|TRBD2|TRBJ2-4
TGTGCCAGCAGGGGGGGACTAGCGGGAAACATTCAGTACTTC
CASRGGLAGNIQYF
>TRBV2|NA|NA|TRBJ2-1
TGTGCCAGCAGGAGGGGGGGGCATCTCTACAATGAGCAGTTCTTC
CASRRGGHLYNEQFF
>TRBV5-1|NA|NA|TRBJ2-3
TGCGCCAGCAGCTTGGAAACTAGGAGGACAGATACGCAGTATTTT
CASSLETRRTDTQYF
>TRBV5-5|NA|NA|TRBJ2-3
TGTGCCAGCAGCCCTCACACAGATACGCAGTATTTT
CASSPHTDTQYF
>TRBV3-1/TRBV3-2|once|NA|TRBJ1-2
TGTGCCAGCAGCCAAGATATAGGCGCCCGGACGGGGGGCTACACCTTC
CASSQDIGARTGGYTF
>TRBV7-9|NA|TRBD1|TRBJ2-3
TGTGCCAGCAGCTTGATACAGGGGAGCGCCTCCGATACGCAGTATTTT
CASSLIQGSASDTQYF
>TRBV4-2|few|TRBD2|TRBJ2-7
TGTGCCAGCAGCCGCCAACGGGGGGGCTACGAGCAGTACTTC
CASSRQRGGYEQYF
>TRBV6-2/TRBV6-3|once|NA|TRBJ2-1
TGTGCCAGCAGTTACCTCAATGAGCAGTTCTTC
CASSYLNEQFF
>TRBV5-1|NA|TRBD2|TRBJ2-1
TGCGCCAGCAGCTTGCCTAGCGGGGGGGCCGAGAATGAGCAGTTCTTC
CASSLPSGGAENEQFF
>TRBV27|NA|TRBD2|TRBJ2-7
TGTGCCAGCAGTTTAATCGCTAGCGGGGGGGCCCACGAGCAGTACTTC
CASSLIASGGAHEQYF
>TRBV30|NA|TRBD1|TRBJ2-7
TGTGCCTGGAGTACCGGGACAGAAATGGGCGAGCAGTACTTC
CAWSTGTEMGEQYF
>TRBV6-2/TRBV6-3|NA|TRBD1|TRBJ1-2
TGTGCCAGCAGTTACTCTCCTACAGGGGATTATGGCTACACCTTC
CASSYSPTGDYGYTF
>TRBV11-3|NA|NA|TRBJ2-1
TGTGCCAGCGGGAAAGGGGTGTACAATGAGCAGTTCTTC
CASGKGVYNEQFF
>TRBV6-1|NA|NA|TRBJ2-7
TGTGCCAGCAGTGACCCTGGACCCTACGAGCAGTACTTC
CASSDPGPYEQYF
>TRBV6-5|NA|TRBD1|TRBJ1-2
TGTGCCAGCAGAATCGAACAGGGGAATTATGGCTACACCTTC
CASRIEQGNYGYTF
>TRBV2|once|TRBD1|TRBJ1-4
TGTGCCAGCAGGGGGGACAGGGATGGCGAAAAACTGTTTTTT
CASRGDRDGEKLFF
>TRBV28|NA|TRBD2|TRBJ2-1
TGTGCCAGCAGCCAAACACCGGGACTATATTACAATGAGCAGTTCTTC
CASSQTPGLYYNEQFF
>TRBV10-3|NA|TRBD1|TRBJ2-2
TGTGCCATCAGTGGTTCCGACAGGGCGGTCGGGGAGCTGTTTTTT
CAISGSDRAVGELFF
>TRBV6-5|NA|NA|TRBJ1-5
TGTGCCAGCAGTTACTCGGGCAGCAATCAGCCCCAGCATTTT
CASSYSGSNQPQHF
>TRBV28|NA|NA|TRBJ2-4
TGTGCCAGCAGTTCCTCGTCGTGGAGGGCCAAAAACATTCAGTACTTC
CASSSSSWRAKNIQYF
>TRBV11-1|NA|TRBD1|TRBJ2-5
TGTGCCAGCAGCCCGCAAGGGACAGGGGTCGGGGAGACCCAGTACTTC
CASSPQGTGVGETQYF
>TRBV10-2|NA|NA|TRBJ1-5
TGCGCCAGCAGTGATGGCAATCAGCCCCAGCATTTT
CASSDGNQPQHF
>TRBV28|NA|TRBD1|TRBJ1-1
TGTGCCAGCAGTCAGGGACAGGGGACTTTCTTT
CASSQGQGTFF
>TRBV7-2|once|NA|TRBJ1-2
TGTGCCAGCAGCAGATCCGGGACAAGATTATTCTATGGCTACACCTTC
CASSRSGTRLFYGYTF
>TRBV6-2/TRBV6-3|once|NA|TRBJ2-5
TGTGCCAGCAGTGGATCTAGCCGCTGGGAGACCCAGTACTTC
CASSGSSRWETQYF
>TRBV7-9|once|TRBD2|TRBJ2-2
TGTGCCAGCAGCTTGGGACTAGGGCGTACCGGGGAGCTGTTTTTT
CASSLGLGRTGELFF
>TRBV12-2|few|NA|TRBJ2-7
TGTGCAAGTCGCCCCCAGGACAGGGGTCTCTACGAGCAGTACTTC
CASRPQDRGLYEQYF
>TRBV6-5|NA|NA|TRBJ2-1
TGTGCCAGCAGACGACACAATGAGCAGTTCTTC
CASRRHNEQFF
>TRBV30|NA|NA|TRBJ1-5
TGTGCCTGGAGTTACACGGATCAGCCCCAGCATTTT
CAWSYTDQPQHF
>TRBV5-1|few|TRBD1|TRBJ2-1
TGCGCCAGCAGCTCTTTCCCCGGGACAGGGGGCGGGAATGAGCAGTTCTTC
CASSSFPGTGGGNEQFF
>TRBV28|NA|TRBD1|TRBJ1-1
TGTGCCAGCAGCCCTAGGACAGGGAGGAACACTGAAGCTTTCTTT
CASSPRTGRNTEAFF
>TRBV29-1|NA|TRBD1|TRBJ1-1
TGCAGCGCGGATCGGACAGGGTGGACTGAAGCTTTCTTT
CSADRTGWTEAFF
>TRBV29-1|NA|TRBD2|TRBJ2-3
TGCAGCGTTGTGTTAGCGGGAGGCTTTTTTAGCGGCGATACGCAGTATTTT
CSVVLAGGFFSGDTQYF